This T cell receptor (beta chain) was sequenced for a study of cytomegalovirus exposure and HLA in healthy donors. Primers: 60 Vbeta forward and 13 Jbeta reverse. TCRdb's copy holds only in-frame clones and misses some; the assay was immunoSEQ multiplex PCR. In total, the table holds approximately 61,000 clones. Per germline, CDR1 SEHNR and CDR2 FQNEAQ (reference sequence). The CDR3 has 14 residues. The sample comprised PBMCs. The sequence was collected from a young woman in good health and CMV-seronegative. V and J are TRBV7-9 and TRBJ2-5; 9 nucleotides line up with TRBD2. The J call could be wrong; TRBJ2-7 is a better fit for the DNA end. The DNA for the CDR3 is TGTGCCAGCAGCATTAGCGGGAGCGCCTACGAGCAGTACTTC. It is translated as CASSISGSAYEQYF.